This is a list of T cell receptor beta chains from one sample in a study of cytomegalovirus exposure and HLA in healthy donors. The repertoire was sequenced with immunoSEQ multiplex PCR; TCRdb's copy has only in-frame clones and lacks some. The sample carries 130,000 to 150,000 clones, approximately 88% recorded once. Sequenced sample: PBMCs. These receptors were collected from a woman aged 18-29 years in good health and CMV-seropositive. The CDR3 runs from the conserved cysteine through the conserved F or W. D genes are given only for firm matches. The listing skips clone size in some rows; elsewhere it reads once, few, many or a size class.

CDR3aa,CDR3nt,abundance,j_gene,v_gene,len,d_gene
CASSTEGTMGTDTQYF,TGTGCCAGCAGCACAGAGGGCACCATGGGCACAGATACGCAGTATTTT,NA,TRBJ2-3,TRBV9,16,NA
CASSFNSLAGGGYEQYF,TGTGCCAGCAGCTTCAACAGTCTAGCGGGAGGCGGGTACGAGCAGTACTTC,NA,TRBJ2-7,TRBV11-2,17,TRBD2
CAWSGGSGNNQPQHF,TGTGCCTGGAGTGGGGGCAGTGGAAACAATCAGCCCCAGCATTTT,NA,TRBJ1-5,TRBV30,15,NA
CASSFYRGNQPQHF,TGTGCCAGCAGTTTCTACAGGGGAAATCAGCCCCAGCATTTT,NA,TRBJ1-5,TRBV28,14,TRBD1
CASSLRLAGGLLYNEQFF,TGTGCCAGCAGTTTAAGACTAGCGGGAGGGCTTCTCTACAATGAGCAGTTCTTC,NA,TRBJ2-1,TRBV27,18,TRBD2
CASSPVGLRSYNEQFF,TGTGCCAGCAGCCCTGTGGGACTGCGCTCCTACAATGAGCAGTTCTTC,NA,TRBJ2-1,TRBV7-9,16,NA
CASSLSGGSGNTIYF,TGTGCCAGCAGCTTGTCGGGGGGTTCTGGAAACACCATATATTTT,NA,TRBJ1-3,TRBV5-4,15,NA
CASSLYGSETQYF,TGTGCCAGCAGCTTGTACGGGAGTGAGACCCAGTACTTC,NA,TRBJ2-5,TRBV11-3,13,NA
CASSQVRPSLQETQYF,TGCGCCAGCAGCCAAGTGCGGCCAAGCCTCCAAGAGACCCAGTACTTC,NA,TRBJ2-5,TRBV4-1,16,NA
CASSFPGTGGSYEQYF,TGTGCCAGCAGTTTCCCCGGGACAGGGGGTTCCTACGAGCAGTACTTC,NA,TRBJ2-7,TRBV28,16,TRBD1
CASEELAGTYEQYF,TGTGCCAGCGAAGAACTAGCGGGAACCTACGAGCAGTACTTC,NA,TRBJ2-7,TRBV28,14,TRBD2
CASSGLGQGTYEQYF,TGTGCCAGCAGTGGGCTGGGACAGGGTACCTACGAGCAGTACTTC,NA,TRBJ2-7,TRBV6-1,15,TRBD1
CAWSRDRAYGYTF,TGTGCCTGGAGTAGGGACAGGGCCTATGGCTACACCTTC,NA,TRBJ1-2,TRBV30,13,TRBD1
CASSFGTVYNEQFF,TGTGCCAGCAGCTTCGGGACAGTCTACAATGAGCAGTTCTTC,NA,TRBJ2-1,TRBV11-2,14,TRBD1
CASSPWTGANEKLFF,TGTGCCAGCAGCCCCTGGACAGGGGCTAATGAAAAACTGTTTTTT,NA,TRBJ1-4,TRBV7-9,15,TRBD1
CASSWTGTSGINEQFF,TGTGCCAGCAGCTGGACAGGGACTAGCGGGATCAATGAGCAGTTCTTC,NA,TRBJ2-1,TRBV7-9,16,TRBD2
CASSEFQLPSYNEQFF,TGTGCCAGCAGTGAGTTCCAACTGCCCTCCTACAATGAGCAGTTCTTC,NA,TRBJ2-1,TRBV2,16,NA
CASSKSPGQGPTDTQYF,TGTGCCAGCAGCAAGTCACCGGGACAGGGGCCCACAGATACGCAGTATTTT,NA,TRBJ2-3,TRBV21-1,17,NA
CSVDSHNEQFF,TGCAGCGTGGACTCCCACAATGAGCAGTTCTTC,once,TRBJ2-1,TRBV29-1,11,NA
CASSPQPAGGNEQFF,TGTGCTAGCAGCCCGCAGCCGGCGGGGGGTAATGAGCAGTTCTTC,NA,TRBJ2-1,TRBV7-7,15,TRBD2
CSVEDRGQGHNYGYTF,TGCAGCGTTGAAGATAGGGGACAGGGCCATAACTATGGCTACACCTTC,NA,TRBJ1-2,TRBV29-1,16,TRBD1
CASSSTTGAYGQYF,TGTGCCAGCAGCTCAACTACAGGTGCCTACGGGCAGTACTTC,NA,TRBJ2-7,TRBV5-6,14,NA
CASSLGGRVQYF,TGTGCCAGCAGCTTAGGGGGCCGAGTGCAGTACTTC,once,TRBJ2-7,TRBV11-2,12,NA
CASSRMSQTGTEAFF,TGTGCCAGCAGTCGAATGTCCCAGACTGGCACTGAAGCTTTCTTT,once,TRBJ1-1,TRBV25-1,15,NA
CASSPRRQVGYTF,TGTGCCAGCTCACCTCGCCGACAGGTTGGCTACACCTTC,NA,TRBJ1-2,TRBV18,13,NA
CASSAGPGRGETQYF,TGTGCCAGCAGTGCTGGGCCAGGTCGGGGGGAGACCCAGTACTTC,NA,TRBJ2-5,TRBV2,15,NA
CASSLVGTGSYEQYF,TGTGCCAGCAGCTTAGTTGGGACAGGCTCCTACGAGCAGTACTTC,many,TRBJ2-7,TRBV11-3,15,TRBD1
CASSQGQGPSYEQYF,TGTGCCAGCAGCCAAGGACAGGGGCCTTCCTACGAGCAGTACTTC,NA,TRBJ2-7,TRBV6-4,15,TRBD1
CASSEWTSGSRSYNEQFF,TGCGCCAGCAGTGAGTGGACTAGCGGGAGTAGGTCCTACAATGAGCAGTTCTTC,NA,TRBJ2-1,TRBV10-2,18,TRBD2
CASSPQLAGEGSTDTQYF,TGTGCCAGCAGCCCCCAGTTAGCGGGAGAAGGTAGCACAGATACGCAGTATTTT,NA,TRBJ2-3,TRBV7-3,18,TRBD2
CASSFGSEQYF,TGTGCCAGCAGCTTCGGGAGCGAGCAGTACTTC,once,TRBJ2-7,TRBV7-9,11,NA
CASSQGVRGDTQYF,TGCGCCAGCAGCCAAGGGGTCAGGGGAGATACGCAGTATTTT,NA,TRBJ2-3,TRBV4-3,14,NA
CASSKDRGIVYEQYF,TGTGCCAGCAGCAAGGACAGGGGGATTGTATACGAGCAGTACTTC,NA,TRBJ2-7,TRBV14,15,TRBD1
CAISGTSGTGGELFF,TGTGCCATCAGTGGGACTAGCGGGACTGGCGGGGAGCTGTTTTTT,NA,TRBJ2-2,TRBV10-3,15,TRBD2
CASSGAGGVETQYF,TGTGCCAGCAGCGGAGCGGGAGGGGTTGAGACCCAGTACTTC,NA,TRBJ2-5,TRBV7-2,14,TRBD2
CASSFTGTGAQPQHF,TGTGCCAGCAGTTTCACCGGGACAGGGGCTCAGCCCCAGCATTTT,NA,TRBJ1-5,TRBV28,15,TRBD1
CASSGGSIAGYNEQFF,TGTGCCAGCAGTGGGGGGAGTATAGCGGGTTACAATGAGCAGTTCTTC,NA,TRBJ2-1,TRBV6-1,16,TRBD2
CASSLEAGNQPQHF,TGTGCCAGCAGCTTAGAAGCAGGGAATCAGCCCCAGCATTTT,NA,TRBJ1-5,TRBV11-2,14,NA
CASSLGLAPEQFF,TGTGCCAGCAGCCTCGGACTAGCTCCTGAGCAGTTCTTC,NA,TRBJ2-1,TRBV14,13,TRBD2
CAWSTSGVTDTQYF,TGTGCCTGGAGTACCTCTGGAGTAACAGATACGCAGTATTTT,once,TRBJ2-3,TRBV30,14,NA
CASSKAGVSTDTQYF,TGTGCCAGCAGCAAAGCGGGAGTAAGCACAGATACGCAGTATTTT,NA,TRBJ2-3,TRBV28,15,TRBD2
CASSVGVVPGELFF,TGTGCCAGCAGCGTAGGAGTAGTACCCGGGGAGCTGTTTTTT,NA,TRBJ2-2,TRBV9,14,NA
CASSRGQYTGELFF,TGTGCCAGCAGCAGAGGACAATACACCGGGGAGCTGTTTTTT,few,TRBJ2-2,TRBV27,14,NA
CASSLARRGQNTDTQYF,TGTGCCAGCAGCTTAGCCCGAAGGGGACAGAACACAGATACGCAGTATTTT,NA,TRBJ2-3,TRBV11-1,17,TRBD1
CASSAGMYSNQPQHF,TGTGCCAGCAGCGCAGGAATGTATAGCAATCAGCCCCAGCATTTT,few,TRBJ1-5,TRBV5-8,15,NA
CASSPDRGNQPQHF,TGCGCCAGCAGTCCGGACAGGGGCAATCAGCCCCAGCATTTT,NA,TRBJ1-5,TRBV5-1,14,TRBD1
CASSATGTVTYEQYF,TGTGCCAGCAGCGCTACCGGGACAGTGACCTACGAGCAGTACTTC,once,TRBJ2-7,TRBV5-6,15,TRBD1
CASSWGGGTLYEQYF,TGTGCCAGCAGTTGGGGGGGCGGGACCCTCTACGAGCAGTACTTC,NA,TRBJ2-7,TRBV6-5,15,NA
CASSLDLGRQETQYF,TGTGCCAGCAGTTTAGATTTGGGCAGGCAAGAGACCCAGTACTTC,NA,TRBJ2-5,TRBV28,15,NA
CASSFFRNQPQHF,TGTGCCAGCAGCTTCTTTCGCAATCAGCCCCAGCATTTT,NA,TRBJ1-5,TRBV7-2,13,NA
CATSTRVNTEAFF,TGTGCCACCAGCACTCGGGTGAACACTGAAGCTTTCTTT,once,TRBJ1-1,TRBV15,13,NA
CASSPRQGEQETQYF,TGTGCCAGCAGTCCCCGACAGGGAGAGCAAGAGACCCAGTACTTC,NA,TRBJ2-5,TRBV6-6,15,TRBD1
CASSPERDHYYNEQFF,TGTGCCAGCTCCCCTGAGCGGGATCACTATTACAATGAGCAGTTCTTC,once,TRBJ2-1,TRBV18,16,TRBD2
CASSPIGQGRYEQYF,TGTGCCAGCAGCCCCATAGGACAGGGTCGGTACGAGCAGTACTTC,once,TRBJ2-7,TRBV14,15,TRBD1
CASSPEPGSMHIQYF,TGCGCCAGCAGCCCCGAACCGGGGTCAATGCACATTCAGTACTTC,NA,TRBJ2-4,TRBV5-1,15,NA